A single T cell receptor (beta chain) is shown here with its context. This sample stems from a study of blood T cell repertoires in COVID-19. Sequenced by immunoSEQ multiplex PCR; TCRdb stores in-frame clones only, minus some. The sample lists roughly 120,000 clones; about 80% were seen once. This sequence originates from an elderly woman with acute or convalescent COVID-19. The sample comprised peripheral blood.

CDR3 coding DNA: TGTGCCAGCAGCGGGGTGGGGACAGCCACCGGGGAGCTGTTTTTT. Its translation: CASSGVGTATGELFF. The chain employs TRBV9 and TRBJ2-2; 7 bases are a match to TRBD1. Germline loops: CDR1 SGDLS, CDR2 YYNGEE. Unmatched junction bases numbered 6, after V lost 3 bases and J lost 4 bases. The CDR3 runs 15 residues.